This T cell receptor (beta chain) was found in a study of T cell repertoires in cytomegalovirus infection. Study-wide background: Evidence of both CMV infection and a matching HLA type came from public TCR beta signatures.

Study findings and constraints: The ex vivo response was dominated by HLA-C-restricted CMV-specific TCR beta clonotypes.

Germline lookup yields CDR1 LNHDA and CDR2 SQIVND (reference sequence). V lost 4 bases, J lost 1 base, and 10 bases lay in between. The CDR3 has 15 residues. TCRdb processed the reads anew with MiXCR; each CDR3 protein has one entry. The sample records 400,000 to 550,000 distinct CDR3 sequences, around 11% being singletons. This clonotype was seen a few times. Antigen unknown. The receptor was derived from a human donor in good health (CMV status not recorded). Some clones in this sample may be carry-over from other donors' samples. The sample was PBMCs. The V call is TRBV19, the J call TRBJ1-4; D unclear. The CDR3 DNA reads as TGTGCCAGTAGTACCCGCCGTATAACTAATGAAAAACTGTTTTTT. It yields the protein CASSTRRITNEKLFF. Drawing the rest from reference TRBV19 and TRBJ1-4, the complete variable domain is DGGITQSPKYLFRKEGQNVTLSCEQNLNHDAMYWYRQDPGQGLRLIYYSQIVNDFQKGDIAEGYSVSREKKESFPLTVTSAQKNPTAFYLCASSTRRITNEKLFFGSGTQLSVL.